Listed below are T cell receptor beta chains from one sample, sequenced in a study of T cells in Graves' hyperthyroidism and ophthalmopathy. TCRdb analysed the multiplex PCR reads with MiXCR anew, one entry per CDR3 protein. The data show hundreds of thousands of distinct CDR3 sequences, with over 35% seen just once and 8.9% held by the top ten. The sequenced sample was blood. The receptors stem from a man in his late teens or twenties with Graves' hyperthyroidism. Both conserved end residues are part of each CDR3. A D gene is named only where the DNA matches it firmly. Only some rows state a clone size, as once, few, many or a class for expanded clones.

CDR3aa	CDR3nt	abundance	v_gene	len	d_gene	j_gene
CASSPEGAPNYGYTF	TGCGCCAGCAGCCCCGAAGGTGCCCCTAACTATGGCTACACCTTC	NA	TRBV4-1	15	NA	TRBJ1-2
CASSSNREGYGYTF	TGTGCCAGCAGTTCAAACAGGGAGGGCTATGGCTACACCTTC	few	TRBV12-3/TRBV12-4	14	NA	TRBJ1-2
CASSPSGIHEQYF	TGTGCCAGCAGTCCATCGGGGATCCACGAGCAGTACTTC	many	TRBV7-8	13	NA	TRBJ2-7
CSADDPSNQPQHF	TGCAGTGCCGATGACCCGAGCAATCAGCCCCAGCATTTT	few	TRBV20-1	13	NA	TRBJ1-5
CASSPDRGNTIYF	TGTGCCAGCAGCCCCGACAGAGGAAACACCATATATTTT	many	TRBV12-3/TRBV12-4	13	NA	TRBJ1-3
CASSQESGRGTEAFF	TGTGCCAGCAGCCAAGAGTCCGGGAGGGGCACTGAAGCTTTCTTT	few	TRBV10-3	15	NA	TRBJ1-1
CASTPPLDRQETQYF	TGTGCCAGCACCCCCCCGCTGGACAGACAAGAGACCCAGTACTTC	few	TRBV11-2	15	NA	TRBJ2-5
CASSMGISTSTDTQYF	TGTGCCAGTAGTATGGGGATTTCGACTAGCACAGATACGCAGTATTTT	NA	TRBV19	16	NA	TRBJ2-3
CASSYQLRGTGGYSYEQYF	TGTGCCAGCAGTTACCAACTGCGGGGCACAGGGGGCTACTCCTACGAGCAGTACTTC	NA	TRBV6-6	19	TRBD1	TRBJ2-7
CASTAGWGGETQYF	TGTGCCAGCACGGCGGGATGGGGTGGTGAGACCCAGTACTTC	NA	TRBV25-1	14	NA	TRBJ2-5
CASSTGQGYNSPLHF	TGTGCCAGTAGTACCGGACAGGGGTATAATTCACCCCTCCACTTT	many	TRBV19	15	TRBD1	TRBJ1-6
CASSYSGVARETQYF	TGTGCCAGCAGTTATAGCGGGGTTGCACGGGAGACCCAGTACTTC	few	TRBV12-3/TRBV12-4	15	TRBD2	TRBJ2-5
CASSRPGQGAPGYTF	TGTGCCAGCAGCCGTCCGGGACAGGGGGCGCCCGGCTACACCTTC	NA	TRBV7-8	15	TRBD1	TRBJ1-2
CASSLRDREAGELFF	TGTGCCAGCAGCTTACGCGACAGGGAGGCCGGGGAGCTGTTTTTT	few	TRBV11-1	15	NA	TRBJ2-2
CASRPWDRGDNQPQHF	TGTGCCAGCAGACCGTGGGACAGGGGTGACAATCAGCCCCAGCATTTT	NA	TRBV6-1	16	TRBD1	TRBJ1-5
CASKWGNQPQHF	TGTGCCAGCAAATGGGGGAATCAGCCCCAGCATTTT	many	TRBV12-3/TRBV12-4	12	NA	TRBJ1-5
CASSDSPGQSYNEQFF	TGTGCCAGCAGTGACTCTCCGGGACAGAGCTACAATGAGCAGTTCTTC	once	TRBV6-4	16	TRBD1	TRBJ2-1
CASSDKAGTGANVLTF	TGTGCCAGCAGTGACAAAGCAGGGACAGGGGCCAACGTCCTGACTTTC	few	TRBV10-3	16	NA	TRBJ2-6
CASSLEGGSHGELFF	TGCGCCAGCAGCTTGGAAGGGGGATCGCACGGGGAGCTGTTTTTT	NA	TRBV5-1	15	NA	TRBJ2-2
CASRTIYEQYF	TGTGCCAGCAGAACCATCTACGAGCAGTACTTC	NA	TRBV10-3	11	NA	TRBJ2-7
CASSLEARTERHGKLFF	TGTGCCAGCAGCTTAGAGGCTCGGACGGAGCGACATGGGAAACTGTTTTTT	many	TRBV7-9	17	NA	TRBJ1-4
CAISEDRDGPVFF	TGTGCCATCAGTGAGGACCGGGACGGCCCAGTGTTCTTT	many	TRBV10-3	13	NA	TRBJ1-1
CASSELGSLYEQHF	TGTGCCAGCAGTGAACTCGGGAGTCTCTACGAGCAGCACTTT	NA	TRBV6-4	14	NA	TRBJ2-7
CATSRGGTEAFF	TGTGCCACCAGCAGGGGGGGAACTGAAGCTTTCTTT	many	TRBV15	12	NA	TRBJ1-1
CASRTGTVANEKLFF	TGCGCCAGCAGAACCGGGACGGTTGCTAATGAAAAACTGTTTTTT	many	TRBV5-1	15	NA	TRBJ1-4
CSASEHPNQPQHF	TGCAGTGCTAGTGAACACCCCAATCAGCCCCAGCATTTT	few	TRBV20-1	13	NA	TRBJ1-5
CASSLPRETQYF	TGTGCCAGCAGCTTGCCGCGGGAGACCCAGTACTTC	many	TRBV12-3/TRBV12-4	12	NA	TRBJ2-5
CSAQKENTEAFF	TGCAGTGCTCAGAAGGAGAACACTGAAGCTTTCTTT	many	TRBV20-1	12	NA	TRBJ1-1
CASSLGGTPSYEQYF	TGCGCCAGCAGCTTGGGGGGGACTCCCTCCTACGAGCAGTACTTC	NA	TRBV5-1	15	NA	TRBJ2-7
CSARETSGQETQYF	TGCAGTGCTAGGGAGACTAGCGGCCAAGAGACCCAGTACTTC	NA	TRBV20-1	14	TRBD2	TRBJ2-5
CASSPQGYTGELFF	TGTGCCAGCAGTCCACAGGGCTACACCGGGGAGCTGTTTTTT	NA	TRBV7-2	14	NA	TRBJ2-2
CATSRDIAGAYEQYF	TGTGCCACCAGCAGAGATATAGCGGGAGCCTACGAGCAGTACTTC	many	TRBV15	15	TRBD2	TRBJ2-7
CASSSVAGYGRQPQHF	TGTGCCAGCAGCTCAGTCGCGGGATATGGACGACAGCCCCAGCATTTT	once	TRBV7-2	16	NA	TRBJ1-5